The rows below give T cell receptor beta chains drawn from one sample of a study of blood T cells in healthy people across ages. TCRdb passed the 5' RACE reads through MiXCR, listing each CDR3 protein once. Of roughly 800,000 distinct CDR3 sequences listed, 30% to 45% are singletons. The sequenced sample was blood. The receptors were sampled from a man between 18 and 35 years old in good health. The CDR3 runs from the conserved cysteine through the conserved F or W. The D gene is left open where the match is weak. Clone sizes are given selectively: once, few, many, or a class where the clone is expanded.

j_gene: TRBJ2-7; d_gene: NA; abundance: few; v_gene: TRBV14; CDR3nt: TGTGCCAGCAGCCAAGACTCCGGATTCTACGAGCAGTACTTC; CDR3aa: CASSQDSGFYEQYF
j_gene: TRBJ1-6; d_gene: TRBD1; abundance: NA; v_gene: TRBV3-1; CDR3nt: TGTGCCAGCAGCCTCAGGGGGCCTGATTCACCCCTCCACTTT; CDR3aa: CASSLRGPDSPLHF
j_gene: TRBJ2-3; d_gene: NA; abundance: few; v_gene: TRBV6-2/TRBV6-3; CDR3nt: TGTGCCAGCAACGAGGGAAGGGACACAGATACGCAGTATTTT; CDR3aa: CASNEGRDTDTQYF
j_gene: TRBJ2-1; d_gene: TRBD2; abundance: few; v_gene: TRBV6-5; CDR3nt: TGTGCCAGCAGTTTTGGCGGGGGGGACAATGAGCAGTTCTTC; CDR3aa: CASSFGGGDNEQFF
j_gene: TRBJ2-1; d_gene: TRBD2; abundance: NA; v_gene: TRBV3-1; CDR3nt: TGTGCCAGCAGCCAAGATGGGCTAGCGGGGGGGTACAATGAGCAGTTCTTC; CDR3aa: CASSQDGLAGGYNEQFF
j_gene: TRBJ2-3; d_gene: TRBD2; abundance: few; v_gene: TRBV5-1; CDR3nt: TGCGCCAGCAGCTTTACTAGCGGGTTCACAGATACGCAGTATTTT; CDR3aa: CASSFTSGFTDTQYF
j_gene: TRBJ2-5; d_gene: NA; abundance: NA; v_gene: TRBV15; CDR3nt: TGTGCCACCAGCAGAGGGGCCAGCCAAGAGACCCAGTACTTC; CDR3aa: CATSRGASQETQYF
j_gene: TRBJ2-7; d_gene: TRBD2; abundance: few; v_gene: TRBV20-1; CDR3nt: TGCAGTTCCTCCGCGGGACTAGGCTACAATGAGCAGTACTTC; CDR3aa: CSSSAGLGYNEQYF
j_gene: TRBJ1-2; d_gene: NA; abundance: NA; v_gene: TRBV20-1; CDR3nt: TGCAGTGCTAGTGTCAGGGAGGGATTCGATGGCTACACCTTC; CDR3aa: CSASVREGFDGYTF
j_gene: TRBJ2-3; d_gene: NA; abundance: NA; v_gene: TRBV2; CDR3nt: TGTGCCAGCAGTGAATATCCTGATACGCAGTATTTT; CDR3aa: CASSEYPDTQYF
j_gene: TRBJ2-1; d_gene: NA; abundance: NA; v_gene: TRBV5-6; CDR3nt: TGTGCCAGCAGCTCAGGGAACGATGAGCAGTTCTTC; CDR3aa: CASSSGNDEQFF
j_gene: TRBJ1-2; d_gene: NA; abundance: few; v_gene: TRBV15; CDR3nt: TGTGCCACCAGCCGTACAGGGCGAGAATGGGATGGCTACACCTTC; CDR3aa: CATSRTGREWDGYTF
j_gene: TRBJ1-1; d_gene: NA; abundance: NA; v_gene: TRBV7-4; CDR3nt: TGTGCCGGATCCTGCGGGGTGACGGTCAGCGGAGGAACTTTCTTT; CDR3aa: CAGSCGVTVSGGTFF
j_gene: TRBJ2-3; d_gene: TRBD1; abundance: many; v_gene: TRBV12-3/TRBV12-4; CDR3nt: TGTGCCAGCAGGGACGACAGGGGGCTGTTTGGTTTGGCAGATACGCAGTATTTT; CDR3aa: CASRDDRGLFGLADTQYF
j_gene: TRBJ2-5; d_gene: NA; abundance: many; v_gene: TRBV4-2; CDR3nt: TGTGCCAGCAGCCAATATAGCAGGGGCGTACAGACCCAGTACTTC; CDR3aa: CASSQYSRGVQTQYF
j_gene: TRBJ1-1; d_gene: TRBD1; abundance: NA; v_gene: TRBV9; CDR3nt: TGTGCCAGCAGCGTATCCATCGACAGGGACGAGATGAACACTGAAGCTTTCTTT; CDR3aa: CASSVSIDRDEMNTEAFF
j_gene: TRBJ2-3; d_gene: NA; abundance: NA; v_gene: TRBV12-5; CDR3nt: TGTGCTAGTGGTTTGGTTTGGGGCGCCGTTAGCACAGATACGCAGTATTTT; CDR3aa: CASGLVWGAVSTDTQYF